Below, 32 T cell receptor beta chains from the same sample are listed, as sequenced in a study of tumor-infiltrating lymphocytes in primary liver carcinoma. Unsorted whole blood served as the source of blood RNA, and germline DNA was extracted as well. The investigators made TCR beta cDNA from approximately 0.5 ug total RNA, using a constant-region primer. What produced the TCR beta libraries was three nested multiplex PCR rounds using slightly modified ARM-PCR. Primers for the first two PCR rounds were TRBV1-TRBV30 forward primers and a C-beta reverse primer (about 9 cycles per round). TCRdb processed the multiplex PCR reads anew with MiXCR; each CDR3 protein has one entry. In the table there are fewer than 400,000 distinct CDR3 sequences, approximately 60% of which are singletons. Sample: peripheral blood. These receptors were collected from a man aged 40-49 years with primary liver carcinoma and hepatitis B virus infection.

This clonotype showed up many times. The chain employs TRBV4-3 and TRBJ2-7, with D maybe TRBD1 (5 bases). Per the germline V gene, CDR1 is LGHNA and CDR2 is YSLEER. Between the trimmed V and J ends, which lost 0 bases and 2 bases, there was a span of 17 bases. CDR3 length: 17 residues. In DNA, the CDR3 is TGCGCCAGCAGCCAAGAGGGAAGGGGTAGGTTTCCCTACGAGCAGTACTTC. This codes for CASSQEGRGRFPYEQYF.

This clonotype was seen only a few times. The chain joins TRBV12-3 or TRBV12-4 to TRBJ2-1; D gene ambiguous. CDR3 length: 16 residues. The V end was cut by 2 bases, the J end by 0 bases, with 11 bases between. CDR3 in amino acids: CASSLWAVSSYNEQFF. For the CDR3, the DNA is TGTGCCAGCAGTTTATGGGCAGTCAGCTCCTACAATGAGCAGTTCTTC.

Comments on this clonotype: A much larger clonotype is one base distant, so this may be a read error. The chain joins TRBV29-1 to TRBJ2-7; D is possibly TRBD2 (7 bases). Between the trimmed V and J ends, which lost 6 bases and 10 bases, there was a span of 25 bases. This CDR3 has 14 amino acids. Germline V gene lookup returns CDR1 SQVTM and CDR2 ANQGSEA. CDR3 region: CSVSVGGGSVNQYF. The DNA for the CDR3 is TGCAGCGTCTCCGTAGGGGGGGGGAGTGTAAACCAGTACTTC.

This clonotype was seen just once. The rearrangement links TRBV28 to TRBJ2-3, with D maybe TRBD1 (5 bases). Germline CDR1 is MDHEN and CDR2 is SYDVKM. The CDR3 extends over 17 amino acids. The V and J ends lost 4 bases and 2 bases respectively, with 19 bases between them. Written as DNA, the CDR3 is TGTGCCAGCAGTTACCAGGGCCCGCGAATTTCCACAGATACGCAGTATTTT. It encodes CASSYQGPRISTDTQYF. The whole variable domain, remainder taken from reference TRBV28 and TRBJ2-3, is DVKVTQSSRYLVKRTGEKVFLECVQDMDHENMFWYRQDPGLGLRLIYFSYDVKMKEKGDIPEGYSVSREKKERFSLILESASTNQTSMYLCASSYQGPRISTDTQYFGPGTRLTVL.

As for this clonotype: This may stem from a read error, because a much larger clone lies one nucleotide away. The chain links TRBV5-5 to TRBJ2-3, with TRBD2 matching 7 bases. Per germline, CDR1 SGHKS and CDR2 YYEKEE (reference sequence). The CDR3 spans 14 residues. DNA of the CDR3: TGTGCCAGCAGCTTCGGGGGGATCACAGATACGCAGTGTTTT. As protein: CASSFGGITDTQCF.

The gene calls are TRBV10-3 and TRBJ2-3; weak D call: TRBD1 (5 bases). Germline V CDR1 and CDR2: ENHRY, SYGVKD. The CDR3 covers 12 residues. V was cut by 6 bases and J by 6 bases, with 10 bases left in between. The DNA of the CDR3 is TGTGCCATCAGCGAAGACAGTGATACGCAGTATTTT. It translates to CAISEDSDTQYF.

This clonotype came up once. With a much larger clone just one base away, this may be a read error. The chain carries TRBV29-1 and TRBJ1-2; a possible D gene is TRBD1 (5 bases). Trimming removed 8 bases at V and 7 bases at J, with 14 bases between. The CDR3 runs to 11 residues. Germline lookup yields CDR1 SQVTM and CDR2 ANQGSEA. CDR3 protein: CSFRDLSGYTF. The CDR3 DNA follows: TGCAGCTTCCGGGACCTGAGTGGCTACACCTTC.

The chain recombines TRBV6-1 with TRBJ1-2, with D unresolved. The CDR3 is made up of 12 amino acids. The germline CDR1 and CDR2 sequences are MNHNS and SASEGT. CDR3 sequence: CVNSADIHGYTF. The CDR3 DNA sequence: TGTGTCAACAGTGCTGACATTCATGGCTACACCTTC.

As to this clonotype: The junction departs from the called germline gene at one end, perhaps through a read error. This sequence joins TRBV14 and TRBJ2-2; D perhaps matches TRBD2 (5 bases). The CDR3 totals 12 residues. Germline values: CDR1 SGHDN, CDR2 FVKESK. The CDR3 DNA reads TGTGCCAGCAGTCCGACCTACGGGAAGCTGTTTTTT. This gives the protein CASSPTYGKLFF.

In regard to this clonotype: A much larger clone lies a single base off, so this may be a read error. The genes are TRBV5-5 and TRBJ2-1; TRBD1 might be the D (6 bases). CDR1 is SGHKS, CDR2 YYEKEE, per germline (reference sequence). The CDR3 spans 15 residues. CDR3 bases: TGTGCCAGGAGCTTTTTGGACAGAGTATACAATGAGCAGTTCTTC. Translation: CARSFLDRVYNEQFF.

Concerning this clonotype itself: A much larger clonotype is one base distant, so this may be a read error. The chain employs TRBV10-2 and TRBJ1-6; no clear D. Trimming removed 8 bases from V and 6 bases from J, with 11 bases in between. Germline lookup yields CDR1 WSHSY and CDR2 SAAADI. The CDR3 extends over 13 amino acids. The CDR3 coding sequence is TGCGCCAGCGGGAGTCAGACTAATTCACCCCTCCACTTT. Translating it yields CASGSQTNSPLHF.

As to this clonotype: Compared with germline, one end of the junction differs, possibly owing to a read error. The J gene is TRBJ2-6, the V gene TRBV4-2; D ambiguous. The CDR3 is 16 amino acids. Germline loops: CDR1 LGHNA, CDR2 YNFKEQ. CDR3 nucleotides: TGTGCCAGTAGCCAAGAAGCAGGCTCTGGGGCCAACGTCCTGACTTTC. Its protein is CASSQEAGSGANVLTF.

Remarks on this clonotype: The junction and the germline gene differ at one end; a read error may be behind it. The chain couples TRBV4-2 to TRBJ2-3; 16 bases fit TRBD2. The CDR3 consists of 16 residues. CDR1 and CDR2 from the germline V gene are LGHNA and YNFKEQ. The CDR3 region has the DNA TGTGCCAGCAACCAAGAGGGGACTAGCGGGAGGGATACGCAATATTTT. Translating it yields CASNQEGTSGRDTQYF.

The chain employs TRBV24-1 and TRBJ2-1; D is uncertain. The CDR3 sequence is 14 residues long. In germline, CDR1 is KGHDR, CDR2 SFDVKD. V dropped 4 bases and J dropped 8 bases, with 14 bases sitting between them. CDR3 loop: CATSDPIRVDEQFF. The CDR3 DNA is TGTGCCACCAGTGACCCAATCCGAGTTGATGAGCAGTTCTTC.

On this clonotype: A clone one base away is much larger, so this may be a read error. The rearrangement links TRBV6-2 or TRBV6-3 to TRBJ1-1; D possibly corresponds to TRBD1 (6 bases). V was cut by 6 bases and J by 10 bases, with 18 bases left in between. In germline, CDR1 is MNHEY, CDR2 SVGEGT. The CDR3 spans 13 residues. The CDR3 sequence: CASRIRGARGAFF. The CDR3 DNA reads as TGTGCCAGCAGAATACGGGGGGCAAGGGGAGCTTTCTTT.

Concerning this clonotype itself: One end of the junction does not line up with germline, which may come from a read error. This chain joins TRBV12-3 or TRBV12-4 and TRBJ2-2; TRBD2 agrees at 7 bases. This CDR3 is built from 15 residues. CDR3 sequence reads: CASSRSSGNIGELFF. CDR3 nucleotides: TGTGCCAGCAGCAGGTCTAGCGGCAACATCGGGGAGCTGTTTTTT.

This clonotype occurred many times. The V call is TRBV12-3 or TRBV12-4, the J call TRBJ2-7; 10 bases are shared with TRBD2. The CDR3 is 16 residues long. J gave up 0 bases and V 1 base, and 3 bases lay outside the gene matches. The CDR3 DNA reads TGTGCCAGCAGTTTAGGAGCGGGAGGGAGCTCCTACGAGCAGTACTTC. Encoded protein: CASSLGAGGSSYEQYF.

The gene calls are TRBV5-4 and TRBJ2-3; D not certain. The V end lost 0 bases, the J end lost 2 bases, and 10 bases lay between the germline ends. This CDR3 has 15 residues. Germline loops: CDR1 SGHNT, CDR2 YYREEE (reference sequence). Here the CDR3 reads CASSLDRAFTDTQYF. In nucleotides, the CDR3 is TGTGCCAGCAGCTTGGATCGAGCGTTCACAGATACGCAGTATTTT.

A remark on this clonotype: Mismatch with germline at one junction end may stem from a read error. This chain links TRBV11-2 with TRBJ2-1; 9 bases map to TRBD1. This CDR3 contains 16 residues. Germline assignment: CDR1 SGHAT and CDR2 FQNNGV. Here the CDR3 reads CVSNRMGQGSYNEQFF. The CDR3 DNA follows: TGTGTCAGCAACCGAATGGGACAGGGCTCCTACAATGAGCAGTTCTTC.

The chain couples TRBV6-5 to TRBJ2-3, with unresolved D. CDR3 length: 14 residues. Germline V gene data show CDR1 as MNHEY and CDR2 as SVGAGI. Trimming shortened V by 7 bases and J by 2 bases, and 13 bases separated the two germline ends. The CDR3 spells CASTQQQNTDTQYF. CDR3 DNA: TGTGCCAGCACTCAACAACAGAACACAGATACGCAGTATTTT.

Regarding this clonotype: Relative to the germline gene, one junction end is altered; a read error may explain this. The rearrangement uses TRBV12-3 or TRBV12-4 and TRBJ2-1, with unresolved D. The CDR3 covers 14 residues. The CDR3 coding sequence is TGTGCCAGCAGTTCTTCCCGCGCCTATAATGAGCAGTTCTTC. As protein: CASSSSRAYNEQFF.

V gene TRBV10-3 combines with J gene TRBJ2-1, with TRBD2 matching over 16 bases. With 10 bases clipped from V and 8 bases from J, the junction kept 11 bases outside the gene matches. The CDR3 spans 16 residues. The germline gives CDR1 ENHRY, CDR2 SYGVKD. CDR3 DNA: TGTGCCACCCAAGGGACTAGCGGGAGGGCCAGGTATGAGCAGTTCTTC. The encoded protein is CATQGTSGRARYEQFF.

This clonotype was counted a few times. The chain couples TRBV7-6 to TRBJ2-1; TRBD1 aligns across 9 bases. V lost 1 base and J lost 8; bases outside the gene matches: 3. CDR3 size: 14 residues. Germline values: CDR1 SGHVS, CDR2 FNYEAQ. The DNA of the CDR3 is TGTGCCAGCAGCTTAGAACAGGGGGCGGATGAGCAGTTCTTC. Protein sequence: CASSLEQGADEQFF. Variable domain in full (rest from reference TRBV7-6 and TRBJ2-1): GAGVSQSPRYKVTKRGQDVALRCDPISGHVSLYWYRQALGQGPEFLTYFNYEAQQDKSGLPNDRFSAERPEGSISTLTIQRTEQRDSAMYRCASSLEQGADEQFFGPGTRLTVL.

To note about this clonotype: One junction end disagrees with the germline gene, perhaps due to a read error. The gene calls are TRBV5-5 and TRBJ2-3, with D maybe TRBD2 (6 bases). The CDR3 sequence is 18 residues long. CDR1 SGHKS and CDR2 YYEKEE come from the germline V gene (reference sequence). CDR3 nucleotide sequence: TGCGCCAGCAGCTTGGATGGCGGGACCAATCCTAGCACAGATACGCAGTATTTT. Residues: CASSLDGGTNPSTDTQYF.

This chain uses TRBV5-6 with TRBJ1-3; 10 positions agree with TRBD1. Germline assignment: CDR1 SGHDT and CDR2 YYEEEE. There are 16 residues in the CDR3. V lost 1 base and J lost 4; bases outside the gene matches: 5. CDR3: CASSLTTGQGGNTIYF. CDR3 coding DNA: TGTGCCAGCAGCTTGACCACGGGACAGGGGGGAAACACCATATATTTT.

Turning to this clonotype: A much larger clone differs from this one at a single base, so this may be a read error. The chain joins TRBV10-2 to TRBJ2-5, with a possible D match to TRBD1 (6 bases). The CDR3 is made up of 13 amino acids. V was cut by 7 bases and J by 1 base, with 10 bases left in between. Per germline, CDR1 WSHSY and CDR2 SAAADI. Here the CDR3 DNA reads TGCGCCAGCAACGTCAGGGGCCAAGAGACCCAGTACTTC. It specifies CASNVRGQETQYF.

Ten or more counts support this clonotype. The V and J genes are TRBV10-3 and TRBJ2-3; D remains ambiguous. CDR1 is ENHRY, CDR2 SYGVKD, per germline. Trimming left V 3 bases short and J 2 bases short, with 12 bases between. This CDR3 comprises 15 residues. In DNA form, the CDR3 reads TGTGCCATCAGTGAAAACCCGGACCTCACAGATACGCAGTATTTT. Its protein is CAISENPDLTDTQYF.

This clonotype was counted ten times or more. The chain uses TRBV10-3 and TRBJ2-7; D is possibly TRBD1 (6 bases). Germline CDR1 is ENHRY and CDR2 is SYGVKD. This CDR3 comprises 13 residues. V lost 2 bases, J lost 11 bases, and 16 bases lay in between. CDR3 in DNA: TGTGCCATCAGTGAGGGGCTGGTGGCAGGGGAGTACTTC. Its protein is CAISEGLVAGEYF.

Only a few counts were recorded for this clonotype. One junction end does not reproduce the germline sequence, and a read error may be involved. This chain's CDR3 is CVSSLEGSSYNEQFF. Written as DNA, the CDR3 is TGTGTCAGCAGCTTGGAAGGGAGCTCCTACAATGAGCAGTTCTTC. This rearrangement joins TRBV5-4 to TRBJ2-1, with D possibly matching TRBD2 (5 bases). Per the germline V gene, CDR1 is SGHNT and CDR2 is YYREEE (reference sequence). The CDR3 is 15 amino acids. The variable domain in full, with the rest retrieved from reference TRBV5-4 and TRBJ2-1, is ETGVTQSPTHLIKTRGQQVTLRCSSQSGHNTVSWYQQALGQGPQFIFQYYREEENGRGNFPPRFSGLQFPNYSSELNVNALELDDSALYLCVSSLEGSSYNEQFFGPGTRLTVL.

The sample holds a few counts of this clonotype. V usage is TRBV4-1 and J usage is TRBJ1-1, with D perhaps TRBD1 (5 bases). The germline V gene has CDR1 MGHRA and CDR2 YSYEKL. V was cut by 0 bases and J by 6 bases, with 11 bases left in between. CDR3 length: 14 residues. The CDR3: CASSQDPRAAEAFF. The CDR3 region has the DNA TGCGCCAGCAGCCAAGATCCCAGGGCGGCTGAAGCTTTCTTT.

This clonotype was counted many times. The V call is TRBV7-9, the J call TRBJ2-5; TRBD1 matches at 11 bases. V trimming: 5 bases; J trimming: 2 bases; junction bases outside the gene matches: 4. The CDR3 is 15 amino acids. The germline V gene has CDR1 SEHNR and CDR2 FQNEAQ (reference sequence). The CDR3 sequence is CASSPRDRGQETQYF. CDR3 nucleotide sequence: TGTGCCAGCAGCCCCCGGGACAGGGGGCAAGAGACCCAGTACTTC.

This clonotype has only one observation. This may arise from a read error, as a much more abundant clone is one base away. This chain's CDR3 is CASRYPLAVQETQYF. CDR3 sequence (DNA): TGTGCCAGCAGATACCCCCTAGCGGTCCAAGAGACCCAGTACTTC. The rearrangement joins TRBV6-2 or TRBV6-3 to TRBJ2-5, with 7 bases matching TRBD2. Trimming took 6 bases from V and 1 from J; bases not matched to a gene: 8. This CDR3 contains 15 residues. The germline V gene has CDR1 MNHEY and CDR2 SVGEGT.